The 13 T cell receptor beta chains given below trace back to one sample, sequenced in a study of T cells in tumors after PD-1 blockade. Repertoires were generated with immunoSEQ multiplex PCR, while TCRdb's copy carries only in-frame clones and drops some. The profile shows 60,000 to 70,000 clones, under 80% of them singletons. This material consisted of PBMCs, taken after anti-PD-1 treatment. Receptor source: a human donor with basal cell carcinoma.

This clone appeared a single time. This chain links TRBV2 with TRBJ2-1; D not certain. Looked up from germline, CDR1 is SNHLY and CDR2 is FYNNEI. The CDR3 loop spans 17 amino acids. The germline V and J ends were trimmed by 6 bases and 7 bases, with 25 bases remaining between them. The DNA of the CDR3 is TGTGCCAGCAGAAGAACACCTACCGTATCTACTGTTAATGAGCAGTTCTTC. It is translated as CASRRTPTVSTVNEQFF. Combining the CDR3 with reference TRBV2 and TRBJ2-1 gives the whole variable domain EPEVTQTPSHQVTQMGQEVILRCVPISNHLYFYWYRQILGQKVEFLVSFYNNEISEKSEIFDDQFSVERPDGSNFTLKIRSTKLEDSAMYFCASRRTPTVSTVNEQFFGPGTRLTVL.

This chain links TRBV6-5 with TRBJ2-5, with D hard to call. The ends were cut back, 2 bases at V and 1 base at J, with 14 bases in the middle. CDR3 length: 16 residues. Germline-derived CDR1 and CDR2 are MNHEY and SVGAGI. CDR3 coding DNA: TGTGCCAGCAGTTACGGTTCCGGGCCTCCCCAAGAGACCCAGTACTTC. Its protein is CASSYGSGPPQETQYF.

The chain is built from TRBV14 and TRBJ2-5, with a weak D call TRBD1 (6 bases). Between the trimmed V and J ends, which lost 4 bases and 2 bases, there was a span of 8 bases. The CDR3 has 13 residues. The germline gives CDR1 SGHDN, CDR2 FVKESK. CDR3 loop: CASSRGQQETQYF. DNA for the CDR3: TGTGCCAGCAGCCGGGGACAACAAGAGACCCAGTACTTC.

This clone was observed once. The chain recombines TRBV7-9 with TRBJ2-7; D perhaps matches TRBD1 (5 bases). The CDR3 covers 12 residues. Trimming took 6 bases from V and 4 from J, leaving 10 bases between them. Germline loops: CDR1 SEHNR, CDR2 FQNEAQ (reference sequence). CDR3 in DNA: TGTGCCAGCAGGGACACCCGATACGAGCAGTACTTC. Translating it yields CASRDTRYEQYF.

The CDR3 protein is CASRSRQGIQETQYF. CDR3 in DNA: TGCGCCAGCAGGTCGAGACAGGGAATACAAGAGACCCAGTACTTC. V usage is TRBV5-1 and J usage is TRBJ2-5; 7 nucleotides match TRBD1. Germline lookup yields CDR1 SGHRS and CDR2 YFSETQ. V shed 5 bases and J 2 bases; nucleotides not matched to a gene: 9. This CDR3 is built from 15 residues. The complete variable domain, with remaining parts taken from reference TRBV5-1 and TRBJ2-5, reads KAGVTQTPRYLIKTRGQQVTLSCSPISGHRSVSWYQQTPGQGLQFLFEYFSETQRNKGNFPGRFSGRQFSNSRSEMNVSTLELGDSALYLCASRSRQGIQETQYFGPGTRLLVL.

The gene calls are TRBV18 and TRBJ2-3; D not resolved. CDR1 KGHSH and CDR2 LQKENI come from the germline V gene. The CDR3 loop spans 12 amino acids. Trimming removed 5 bases at V and 2 bases at J, with 5 bases between. The CDR3 sequence: CASSDSTDTQYF. The CDR3 bases are TGTGCCAGCTCAGATTCCACAGATACGCAGTATTTT.

This sequence joins TRBV6-4 and TRBJ1-1; D uncertain. Germline CDR1 and CDR2: MRHNA and SNTAGT. There are 14 residues in the CDR3. The V end lost 4 bases, the J end lost 1 base, and 10 bases lay between the germline ends. CDR3 loop: CASSVDTANTEAFF. In nucleotides, the CDR3 is TGTGCCAGCAGTGTGGATACGGCGAACACTGAAGCTTTCTTT.

The J gene is TRBJ1-1, the V gene TRBV6-2 or TRBV6-3; D perhaps matches TRBD1 (5 bases). The V gene's germline CDR1 is MNHEY and CDR2 SVGEGT. The CDR3 has 16 amino acids. V was pared by 0 bases and J by 0 bases, with 11 bases between. In DNA form, the CDR3 reads TGTGCCAGCAGTTACTCCAGGGTACCCATGAACACTGAAGCTTTCTTT. It specifies CASSYSRVPMNTEAFF.

The rearrangement uses TRBV3-1 (or the pseudogene TRBV3-2) and TRBJ1-1; D ambiguous. V lost 0 bases to trimming and J lost 0 bases, with 5 bases between them. Germline CDR1 is LGHDT and CDR2 is YNNKEL (reference sequence). The CDR3 length is 14 residues. DNA of the CDR3: TGTGCCAGCAGCCAAGATGGGTTGAACACTGAAGCTTTCTTT. Protein: CASSQDGLNTEAFF.

There are a few counts of this clone. The chain employs TRBV5-6 and TRBJ2-3, with 7 bases that match TRBD1. The CDR3 length is 15 residues. Per the germline V gene, CDR1 is SGHDT and CDR2 is YYEEEE. Trimming cost V 6 bases and J 4 bases; bases outside gene matches: 11. The CDR3 region is CASTRGGARADTQYF. The DNA of the CDR3 is TGTGCCAGCACCCGAGGGGGCGCTAGGGCAGATACGCAGTATTTT.

This chain links TRBV7-2 with TRBJ1-4, with D tentatively TRBD1 (5 bases). The germline V gene has CDR1 SGHTA and CDR2 FQGNSA. The CDR3 contains 15 residues. V was cut by 5 bases and J by 4 bases, with 14 bases left in between. The CDR3 bases are TGTGCCAGCAGCCTAGAGGCAGGGAGTAATGAAAAACTGTTTTTT. It codes for CASSLEAGSNEKLFF.

The chain is built from TRBV5-1 and TRBJ2-2, with D tentatively TRBD1 or TRBD2 (5 bases each). The CDR3 totals 15 residues. The V gene lost 4 bases and the J gene lost 0 bases, with 10 bases spanning the gap. Germline CDR1 SGHRS, CDR2 YFSETQ. CDR3 loop: CASSLGTTNTGELFF. The CDR3 DNA sequence: TGCGCCAGCAGCCTCGGGACGACGAACACCGGGGAGCTGTTTTTT. The full variable domain, with the rest looked up from reference TRBV5-1 and TRBJ2-2, is KAGVTQTPRYLIKTRGQQVTLSCSPISGHRSVSWYQQTPGQGLQFLFEYFSETQRNKGNFPGRFSGRQFSNSRSEMNVSTLELGDSALYLCASSLGTTNTGELFFGEGSRLTVL.

The chain carries TRBV11-3 and TRBJ2-2; D gene uncertain. Per the germline V gene, CDR1 is SGHNT and CDR2 is YENEEA. V lost 2 bases and J 7 bases, leaving 5 bases between the germline ends. CDR3 size: 12 residues. The CDR3 spells CASSLFFGELFF. For the CDR3, the DNA is TGTGCCAGCAGCTTATTCTTCGGGGAGCTGTTTTTT.